The 32 T cell receptor beta chains below come from one sample, sequenced in a study of siplizumab effects on memory and regulatory T cells. Only in-frame clones appear in the TCRdb table, and some are missing; sequencing was by immunoSEQ multiplex PCR. Counted here are roughly 64,000 clones, approximately 96% occurring once; the ten biggest clones make up about 0.1%. Sequencing was performed on naive CD8+ T cells sorted from blood. These receptors originate from a human donor in good health.

The chain links TRBV9 to TRBJ1-1; no definite D call. Germline V gene sequence: CDR1 SGDLS, CDR2 YYNGEE. The CDR3 runs to 14 residues. The V end lost 0 bases, the J end lost 1 base, and 7 bases lay between the germline ends. The CDR3 protein is CASSVGHPNTEAFF. The DNA for the CDR3 is TGTGCCAGCAGCGTAGGCCACCCGAACACTGAAGCTTTCTTT.

The chain joins TRBV6-1 to TRBJ2-3; 10 bases fit TRBD2. V was clipped by 7 bases and J by 6 bases; unmatched bases: 4. The V gene's germline CDR1 is MNHNS and CDR2 SASEGT. The CDR3 spans 13 residues. The DNA of the CDR3 is TGTGCCAGCACAGCGGGGGGGCCGGATACGCAGTATTTT. This gives the protein CASTAGGPDTQYF.

CDR3 residues: CASNGGPYVGADTQYF. For the CDR3, the DNA is TGTGCCAGCAACGGGGGGCCGTACGTAGGGGCAGATACGCAGTATTTT. This chain joins TRBV7-9 and TRBJ2-3; the D gene is possibly TRBD2 (7 bases). Germline CDR1 and CDR2: SEHNR and FQNEAQ (reference sequence). The V gene lost 7 bases and the J gene lost 4 bases, with 21 bases spanning the gap. There are 16 residues in the CDR3. Drawing the rest from reference TRBV7-9 and TRBJ2-3, the complete variable domain is DTGVSQNPRHKITKRGQNVTFRCDPISEHNRLYWYRQTLGQGPEFLTYFQNEAQLEKSRLLSDRFSAERPKGSFSTLEIQRTEQGDSAMYLCASNGGPYVGADTQYFGPGTRLTVL.

The chain uses TRBV6-5 and TRBJ2-7; D unclear. This CDR3 spans 13 amino acids. Germline lookup yields CDR1 MNHEY and CDR2 SVGAGI. Trimming pared 5 bases from V and 3 bases from J, leaving 11 bases between. CDR3 residues: CASSEAWDYEQYF. The CDR3 bases are TGTGCCAGCAGTGAAGCGTGGGACTACGAGCAGTACTTC.

With regard to this clone: At one of its ends the junction is not consistent with the germline gene, which may arise from a read error. This chain connects TRBV2 to TRBJ1-2; D gene uncertain. The CDR3 runs 11 residues. The germline V gene encodes CDR1 SNHLY and CDR2 FYNNEI. CDR3 sequence reads: CASNQMGLSPF. CDR3 DNA sequence: TGTGCCAGCAATCAGATGGGGTTGTCCCCCTTC.

The chain joins TRBV19 to TRBJ2-1, with TRBD1 identical over 10 bases. Per germline, CDR1 LNHDA and CDR2 SQIVND (reference sequence). The V gene end was trimmed by 8 bases and the J gene end by 7 bases; junction bases not matched to a gene: 11. The CDR3 totals 15 residues. In DNA, the CDR3 is TGTGCCAGTTCAACCGGGACAGGGGTATGGAATGAGCAGTTCTTC. Encoded protein: CASSTGTGVWNEQFF.

The J gene is TRBJ1-1, the V gene TRBV28; D gene unclear. V shed 1 base and J shed 0 bases, with 6 bases lying between them. The CDR3 is made up of 14 amino acids. The germline gives CDR1 MDHEN, CDR2 SYDVKM. CDR3 loop: CASSLFSMNTEAFF. The CDR3 nucleotides are TGTGCCAGCAGTTTATTTAGTATGAACACTGAAGCTTTCTTT.

The chain carries TRBV4-1 and TRBJ1-1; TRBD1 agrees at 8 bases. Germline CDR1 reads MGHRA; CDR2 reads YSYEKL. J gave up 7 bases and V 8 bases, and 6 bases lay outside the gene matches. This CDR3 has 12 residues. CDR3 loop: CASYGQGGEAFF. The CDR3 DNA sequence: TGCGCCAGCTATGGACAGGGTGGTGAAGCTTTCTTT.

The chain couples TRBV7-3 to TRBJ1-5, with D unresolved. The germline V gene encodes CDR1 SGHTA and CDR2 FQGTGA. The CDR3 has 14 residues. V lost 9 bases to trimming and J lost 5 bases, with 17 bases between them. CDR3 bases: TGTGCCAGAATGGTGTACCAAGAAGATCAGCCCCAGCATTTT. Its translation: CARMVYQEDQPQHF.

With regard to this clone: Distinct nucleotide sequences in the sample also encode this CDR3. The genes are TRBV7-9 and TRBJ2-7; 12 nucleotides match TRBD2. The CDR3 contains 15 residues. CDR1 is SEHNR, CDR2 FQNEAQ, per germline (reference sequence). The J segment lost 4 bases and the V segment lost 5 bases, leaving 6 bases of the junction unmatched. CDR3 amino acids: CASSLLAGGPYEQYF. CDR3 DNA: TGTGCCAGCAGCCTTCTAGCGGGGGGGCCTTACGAGCAGTACTTC.

The J gene is TRBJ2-1, the V gene TRBV6-5; D call uncertain. The CDR3 spans 13 residues. Looked up from germline, CDR1 is MNHEY and CDR2 is SVGAGI. V was pared by 2 bases and J by 7 bases, with 9 bases between. The CDR3 loop is CASSYARWNEQFF. CDR3 bases: TGTGCCAGCAGTTACGCCCGGTGGAATGAGCAGTTCTTC.

V and J are TRBV9 and TRBJ1-2, with unresolved D. Trimming pared 3 bases from V and 4 bases from J, leaving 10 bases between. The V gene's germline CDR1 is SGDLS and CDR2 YYNGEE. CDR3 length: 13 residues. The CDR3 bases are TGTGCCAGCAGCGGGGAGGGAGTCTATGGCTACACCTTC. Its protein is CASSGEGVYGYTF.

This chain uses TRBV19 with TRBJ2-3, with 7 bases lining up with TRBD2. Germline CDR1 and CDR2: LNHDA and SQIVND (reference sequence). V lost 4 bases and J lost 5; bases outside the gene matches: 6. The CDR3 consists of 14 residues. In DNA form, the CDR3 reads TGTGCCAGTAGTAGTCGACTAGCATTAGATACGCAGTATTTT. Protein sequence: CASSSRLALDTQYF.

The rearrangement uses TRBV5-6 and TRBJ2-7; TRBD1 might be the D (6 bases). The V end was cut by 4 bases, the J end by 3 bases, with 14 bases between. Germline CDR1 is SGHDT and CDR2 is YYEEEE. CDR3 length: 14 amino acids. DNA of the CDR3: TGTGCCAGCAGCCCCGGGACACTCCTCTACGAGCAGTACTTC. It codes for CASSPGTLLYEQYF.

This clone was counted between two and nine times. V usage is TRBV28 and J usage is TRBJ1-5; D ambiguous. The CDR3 is 14 residues long. V lost 4 bases to trimming and J lost 4 bases, with 11 bases between them. Germline values: CDR1 MDHEN, CDR2 SYDVKM. The CDR3 protein is CASSSGIGNQPQHF. In nucleotides, the CDR3 is TGTGCCAGCAGTTCGGGAATAGGAAATCAGCCCCAGCATTTT. Variable domain in full (rest from reference TRBV28 and TRBJ1-5): DVKVTQSSRYLVKRTGEKVFLECVQDMDHENMFWYRQDPGLGLRLIYFSYDVKMKEKGDIPEGYSVSREKKERFSLILESASTNQTSMYLCASSSGIGNQPQHFGDGTRLSIL.

The chain couples TRBV28 to TRBJ1-2; D gene uncertain. This CDR3 region has 15 residues. The germline CDR1 and CDR2 sequences are MDHEN and SYDVKM. Between the trimmed V and J ends, which lost 4 bases and 0 bases, there was a span of 12 bases. The CDR3 coding sequence is TGTGCCAGCAGTTCCGGGGTGGACGCTAACTATGGCTACACCTTC. It translates to CASSSGVDANYGYTF.

This chain joins TRBV27 and TRBJ2-5; D tentatively reads TRBD1 or TRBD2 (5 bases each). V lost 2 bases and J lost 4, with 8 bases in between. The CDR3 spans 13 residues. The germline V gene has CDR1 MNHEY and CDR2 SMNVEV (reference sequence). The CDR3 protein is CASSLGTGETQYF. The CDR3 coding sequence is TGTGCCAGCAGTTTAGGGACCGGAGAGACCCAGTACTTC.

CDR3 loop: CASRPDLNTEAFF. For the CDR3, the DNA is TGTGCCAGCAGGCCGGATTTGAACACTGAAGCTTTCTTT. The rearrangement uses TRBV6-6 and TRBJ1-1; no reliable D call. There are 13 residues in the CDR3. V lost 6 bases to trimming and J lost 0 bases, with 8 bases between them. Germline V gives CDR1 MNHNY, CDR2 SVGAGI (reference sequence).

This rearrangement joins TRBV18 to TRBJ1-6; unclear D gene. From germline, CDR1 is KGHSH and CDR2 LQKENI. There are 14 residues in the CDR3. Trimming removed 0 bases from V and 6 bases from J, with 6 bases in between. The CDR3, as DNA: TGTGCCAGCTCACCACCGGAGGCTAATTCACCCCTCCACTTT. The encoded protein is CASSPPEANSPLHF.

V gene TRBV7-9 combines with J gene TRBJ1-2; D is unresolved. Trimming pared 8 bases from V and 3 bases from J, leaving 7 bases between. This CDR3 is 11 amino acids long. CDR1 is SEHNR, CDR2 FQNEAQ, per germline (reference sequence). CDR3 nucleotide sequence: TGTGCCAGCCCCGGGGACTATGGCTACACCTTC. Protein sequence: CASPGDYGYTF. Full variable domain (outside the CDR3, taken from reference TRBV7-9 and TRBJ1-2): DTGVSQNPRHKITKRGQNVTFRCDPISEHNRLYWYRQTLGQGPEFLTYFQNEAQLEKSRLLSDRFSAERPKGSFSTLEIQRTEQGDSAMYLCASPGDYGYTFGSGTRLTVV.

The rearrangement links TRBV2 to TRBJ2-7; 7 nucleotides match TRBD2. V shed 10 bases and J 1 base; nucleotides not matched to a gene: 7. This CDR3 comprises 13 residues. Germline V lookup: CDR1 SNHLY, CDR2 FYNNEI. CDR3 in amino acids: CATAGVTSYEQYF. For the CDR3, the DNA is TGTGCCACCGCGGGGGTCACATCCTACGAGCAGTACTTC.

The V call is TRBV2, the J call TRBJ2-3; 9 bases match TRBD2. After removal of 8 bases from V and 1 base from J, the junction contained 7 bases not matched to a gene. CDR3 length: 15 amino acids. Germline-derived CDR1 and CDR2 are SNHLY and FYNNEI. The CDR3 DNA reads as TGTGCCAGCGGGGATAGCGGGGGTCGCACAGATACGCAGTATTTT. The encoded protein is CASGDSGGRTDTQYF.

The CDR3 here is CASSPEGLTTNEKLFF. CDR3 in DNA: TGTGCCAGCTCACCTGAGGGGCTGACGACTAATGAAAAACTGTTTTTT. The chain employs TRBV18 and TRBJ1-4; a possible D gene is TRBD1 (5 bases). V was trimmed by 3 bases and J by 2 bases, leaving 13 bases between them. This CDR3 is 16 amino acids long. Per germline, CDR1 KGHSH and CDR2 LQKENI. The full variable domain, rest sourced from reference TRBV18 and TRBJ1-4, is NAGVMQNPRHLVRRRGQEARLRCSPMKGHSHVYWYRQLPEEGLKFMVYLQKENIIDESGMPKERFSAEFPKEGPSILRIQQVVRGDSAAYFCASSPEGLTTNEKLFFGSGTQLSVL.

Points on this clone: The DNA is omitted, as the CDR3 cannot be located on it reliably, and the CDR3 follows TCRdb's listing. The rearrangement links TRBV29-1 to TRBJ1-4; the table's D gene call, TRBD1, was not cross checked with the DNA. The CDR3 spans 16 residues, counting both ends. Germline assignment: CDR1 SQVTM and CDR2 ANQGSEA. CDR3 protein: CSVEFGPGGSNEKLFF.

The chain employs TRBV5-4 and TRBJ2-7; D gene ambiguous. The germline V gene encodes CDR1 SGHNT and CDR2 YYREEE (reference sequence). This CDR3 region has 11 residues. V was pared by 0 bases and J by 8 bases, with 6 bases between. The CDR3 loop reads CASSLGGQQYF. CDR3 nucleotide sequence: TGTGCCAGCAGCTTGGGCGGACAGCAGTACTTC.

The CDR3 coding sequence is TGTGCCAGCAGCGCAGGACAGGGGGGTTACTCTGGAAACACCATATATTTT. Translated, it gives CASSAGQGGYSGNTIYF. V is TRBV13 and J is TRBJ1-3; 10 nucleotides align to TRBD1. Germline lookup yields CDR1 PRHDT and CDR2 FYEKMQ (reference sequence). V shed 5 bases and J 0 bases; nucleotides not matched to a gene: 7. The CDR3 contains 17 residues. Full variable domain (outside the CDR3, taken from reference TRBV13 and TRBJ1-3): AAGVIQSPRHLIKEKRETATLKCYPIPRHDTVYWYQQGPGQDPQFLISFYEKMQSDKGSIPDRFSAQQFSDYHSELNMSSLELGDSALYFCASSAGQGGYSGNTIYFGEGSWLTVV.

V is TRBV2 and J is TRBJ2-7; TRBD2 matches 9 bases. The junction had 11 bases not matched to a gene; V was cut back by 4 bases and J by 7 bases. The CDR3 extends over 15 amino acids. The germline V gene encodes CDR1 SNHLY and CDR2 FYNNEI. The CDR3 DNA sequence: TGTGCCAGCAGTGGAAACCCGGGACTAGCTAAGGAGCAGTACTTC. It specifies CASSGNPGLAKEQYF.

V gene TRBV27 combines with J gene TRBJ2-7; tentatively, D is TRBD1 (6 bases). The germline CDR1 and CDR2 sequences are MNHEY and SMNVEV (reference sequence). The CDR3 has 12 residues. V lost 5 bases to trimming and J lost 5 bases, with 10 bases between them. CDR3 sequence (DNA): TGTGCCAGCAGTCAGGGGTTCGACGAGCAGTACTTC. This sequence encodes CASSQGFDEQYF.

This sequence joins TRBV9 and TRBJ1-4; maybe TRBD1 (5 bases). V lost 3 bases and J lost 7, with 16 bases in between. CDR1 is SGDLS and CDR2 is YYNGEE in the germline V gene. This CDR3 region has 15 residues. The CDR3 sequence is CASSGPTEGLEKLFF. The DNA for the CDR3 is TGTGCCAGCAGCGGTCCGACAGAGGGCCTTGAAAAACTGTTTTTT.

The V call is TRBV19, the J call TRBJ2-2, with D perhaps being TRBD1 or TRBD2 (5 bases each). From germline, CDR1 is LNHDA and CDR2 SQIVND (reference sequence). CDR3 length equals 16 residues. The V end lost 3 bases, the J end lost 1 base, and 12 bases lay between the germline ends. DNA of the CDR3: TGTGCCAGTAGTATGGGAATGGGGGTGAACACCGGGGAGCTGTTTTTT. Translated: CASSMGMGVNTGELFF.

DNA for the CDR3: TGCGCCAGTTTCGGCAGCTCCTACGAGCAGTACTTC. Translating gives CASFGSSYEQYF. This chain joins TRBV5-1 and TRBJ2-7; D is ambiguous. CDR1 and CDR2 from the germline V gene are SGHRS and YFSETQ. V lost 8 bases, J lost 0 bases, and 9 bases lay in between. The CDR3 runs 12 residues.

The V and J genes are TRBV7-9 and TRBJ1-2; D may be TRBD1 (6 bases). The CDR3 length is 13 residues. In germline, CDR1 is SEHNR, CDR2 FQNEAQ (reference sequence). V was shortened by 7 bases and J by 8 bases, with 17 bases between the two germline ends. CDR3 sequence (DNA): TGTGCCAGCACCCCCTTGGGGGGCTGGGGCTACACCTTC. Its translation is CASTPLGGWGYTF.